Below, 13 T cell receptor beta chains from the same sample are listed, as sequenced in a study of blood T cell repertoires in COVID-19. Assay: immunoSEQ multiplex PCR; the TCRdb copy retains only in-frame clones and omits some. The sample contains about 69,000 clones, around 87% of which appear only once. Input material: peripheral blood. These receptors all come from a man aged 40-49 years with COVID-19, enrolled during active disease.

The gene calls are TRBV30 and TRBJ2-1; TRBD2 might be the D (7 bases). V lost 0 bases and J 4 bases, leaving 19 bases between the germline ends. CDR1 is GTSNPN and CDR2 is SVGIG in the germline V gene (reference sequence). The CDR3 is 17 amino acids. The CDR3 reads CAWSVLGGAKEYNEQFF. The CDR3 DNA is TGTGCCTGGAGTGTATTGGGGGGGGCGAAGGAATACAATGAGCAGTTCTTC.

This chain's CDR3 is CASSYLGQGSGDTQYF. The CDR3 nucleotides are TGTGCCAGCAGTTACCTGGGGCAGGGGAGTGGAGATACGCAGTATTTT. The J gene is TRBJ2-3, the V gene TRBV6-5; maybe TRBD1 (6 bases). The CDR3 consists of 16 residues. Trimming shortened V by 2 bases and J by 5 bases, and 17 bases separated the two germline ends. Germline loops: CDR1 MNHEY, CDR2 SVGAGI.

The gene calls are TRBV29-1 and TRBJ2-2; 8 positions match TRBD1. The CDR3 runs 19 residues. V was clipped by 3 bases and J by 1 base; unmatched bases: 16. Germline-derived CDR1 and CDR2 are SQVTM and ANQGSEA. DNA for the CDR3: TGCAGCGTTGAGGTGAGAGACAGGGGATACCCAAGGAACACCGGGGAGCTGTTTTTT. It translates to CSVEVRDRGYPRNTGELFF.

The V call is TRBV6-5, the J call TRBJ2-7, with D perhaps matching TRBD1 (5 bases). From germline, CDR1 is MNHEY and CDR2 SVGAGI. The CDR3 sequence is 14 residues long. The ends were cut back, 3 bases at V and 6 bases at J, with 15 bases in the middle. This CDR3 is CASSYLGAIREQYF. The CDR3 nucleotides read TGTGCCAGCAGTTATCTAGGGGCAATACGCGAGCAGTACTTC.

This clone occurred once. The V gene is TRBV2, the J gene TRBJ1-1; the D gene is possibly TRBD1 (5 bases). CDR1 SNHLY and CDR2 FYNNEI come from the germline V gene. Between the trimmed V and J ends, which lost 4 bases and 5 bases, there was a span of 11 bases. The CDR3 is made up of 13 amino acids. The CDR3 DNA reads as TGTGCCAGCAGTGTTGAAGGGGTTACTGAAGCTTTCTTT. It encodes CASSVEGVTEAFF.

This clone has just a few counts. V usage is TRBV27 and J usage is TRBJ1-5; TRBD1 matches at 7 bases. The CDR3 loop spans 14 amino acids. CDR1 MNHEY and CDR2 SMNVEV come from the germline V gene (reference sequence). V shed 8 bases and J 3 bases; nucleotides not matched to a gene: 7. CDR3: CASSPGQYNQPQHF. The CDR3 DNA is TGTGCCAGCTCTCCGGGACAGTACAATCAGCCCCAGCATTTT.

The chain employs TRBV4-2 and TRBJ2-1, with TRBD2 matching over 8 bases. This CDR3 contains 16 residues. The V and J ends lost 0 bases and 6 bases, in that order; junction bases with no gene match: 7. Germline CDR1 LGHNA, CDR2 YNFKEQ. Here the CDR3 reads CASSQDDARGGNEQFF. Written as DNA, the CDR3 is TGTGCCAGCAGCCAAGACGACGCACGGGGGGGCAATGAGCAGTTCTTC.

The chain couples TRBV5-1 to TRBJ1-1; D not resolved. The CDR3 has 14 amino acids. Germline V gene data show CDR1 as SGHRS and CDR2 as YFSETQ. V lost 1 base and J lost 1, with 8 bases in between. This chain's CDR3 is CASSLIEENTEAFF. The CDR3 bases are TGCGCCAGCAGCTTGATTGAGGAGAACACTGAAGCTTTCTTT.

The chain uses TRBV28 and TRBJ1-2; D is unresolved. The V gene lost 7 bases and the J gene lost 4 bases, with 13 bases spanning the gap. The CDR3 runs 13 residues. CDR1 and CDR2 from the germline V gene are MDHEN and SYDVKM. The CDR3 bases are TGTGCCAGCACCCCCTCTAGCCCCTATGGCTACACCTTC. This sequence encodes CASTPSSPYGYTF.

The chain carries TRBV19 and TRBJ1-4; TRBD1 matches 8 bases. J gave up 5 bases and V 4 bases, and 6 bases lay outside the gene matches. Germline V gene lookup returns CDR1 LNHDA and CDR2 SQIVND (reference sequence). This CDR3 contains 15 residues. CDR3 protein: CASSSLQGANEKLFF. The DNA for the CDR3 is TGTGCCAGTAGTAGCCTCCAGGGGGCCAATGAAAAACTGTTTTTT.

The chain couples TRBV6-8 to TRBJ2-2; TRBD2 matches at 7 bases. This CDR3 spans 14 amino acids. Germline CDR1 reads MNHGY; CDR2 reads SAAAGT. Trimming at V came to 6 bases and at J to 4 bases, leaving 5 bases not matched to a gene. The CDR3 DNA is TGTGCCAGCAGGGGGAGGGTTACCACCGGGGAGCTGTTTTTT. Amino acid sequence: CASRGRVTTGELFF.

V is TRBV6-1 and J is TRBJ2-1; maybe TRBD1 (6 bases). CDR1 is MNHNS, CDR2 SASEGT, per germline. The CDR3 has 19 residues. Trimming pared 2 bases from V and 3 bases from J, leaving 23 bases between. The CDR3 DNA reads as TGTGCCAGCAGTGAATACTCCTCCCCAGGGGCTTTTGGCTACAATGAGCAGTTCTTC. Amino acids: CASSEYSSPGAFGYNEQFF.

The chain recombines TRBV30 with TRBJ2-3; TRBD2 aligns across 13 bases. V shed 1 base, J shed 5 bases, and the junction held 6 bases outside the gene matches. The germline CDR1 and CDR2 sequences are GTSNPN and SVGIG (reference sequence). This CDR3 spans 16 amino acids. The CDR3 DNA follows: TGTGCCTGGAGTGATGGACTAGCGGGGGACCTAGATACGCAGTATTTT. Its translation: CAWSDGLAGDLDTQYF.